A selection of T cell receptor beta chains follows, all from one sample in a study of shared clonotypes between healthy human individuals. Method: immunoSEQ multiplex PCR; TCRdb's copy keeps in-frame clones and lacks some. The table lists about 670,000 clones, around 72% of them singletons. The sample was memory CD4+ T cells sorted from blood. The source of these receptors is a woman younger than 45 in good health. The conserved cysteine and the conserved F or W are not part of the CDR3 here.

CDR3aa: ASSDPETYEQY; len: 11; j_gene: TRBJ2-7; v_gene: TRBV6-5
CDR3aa: ASSPSGQATYEQY; len: 13; j_gene: TRBJ2-7; v_gene: TRBV6-6
CDR3aa: ASSAPGGPYGYT; len: 12; j_gene: TRBJ1-2; v_gene: TRBV28
CDR3aa: ASSFPQAGGATGELF; len: 15; j_gene: TRBJ2-2; v_gene: TRBV7-8
CDR3aa: ATSRGLAAILEETQY; len: 15; j_gene: TRBJ2-5; v_gene: TRBV15
CDR3aa: ASSSTGSGGYT; len: 11; j_gene: TRBJ1-2; v_gene: TRBV6-6
CDR3aa: ASTRSGTLGDTIY; len: 13; j_gene: TRBJ1-3; v_gene: TRBV27
CDR3aa: ASSLGTSGDRQY; len: 12; j_gene: TRBJ2-7; v_gene: TRBV7-2
CDR3aa: AWLRGAGAGELF; len: 12; j_gene: TRBJ2-2; v_gene: TRBV30
CDR3aa: ASSSQGIFYGYT; len: 12; j_gene: TRBJ1-2; v_gene: TRBV5-1
CDR3aa: ASSSGLVTGELF; len: 12; j_gene: TRBJ2-2; v_gene: TRBV5-1
CDR3aa: ASRPDRGDTGELF; len: 13; j_gene: TRBJ2-2; v_gene: TRBV5-4
CDR3aa: ASSPRAAYNEQF; len: 12; j_gene: TRBJ2-1; v_gene: TRBV2
CDR3aa: AISDGNTEAF; len: 10; j_gene: TRBJ1-1; v_gene: TRBV10-3
CDR3aa: AISGGSGSYEQY; len: 12; j_gene: TRBJ2-7; v_gene: TRBV10-3
CDR3aa: ASSGGGVLAGASEQY; len: 15; j_gene: TRBJ2-7; v_gene: TRBV9
CDR3aa: ASSEAGGTGGYEQY; len: 14; j_gene: TRBJ2-7; v_gene: TRBV6-1
CDR3aa: ASSQSFLGGNQPQH; len: 14; j_gene: TRBJ1-5; v_gene: TRBV28
CDR3aa: ASSPVGDRGSYEQY; len: 14; j_gene: TRBJ2-7; v_gene: TRBV5-5
CDR3aa: ASSFSSQAYNEQF; len: 13; j_gene: TRBJ2-1; v_gene: TRBV5-1
CDR3aa: ASSLADQETQY; len: 11; j_gene: TRBJ2-5; v_gene: TRBV4-2
CDR3aa: ASSEFGGASGANVLT; len: 15; j_gene: TRBJ2-6; v_gene: TRBV6-1
CDR3aa: ASSVAGTTEAF; len: 11; j_gene: TRBJ1-1; v_gene: TRBV10-2
CDR3aa: AWSGGQGNEQY; len: 11; j_gene: TRBJ2-7; v_gene: TRBV30
CDR3aa: ASSGQLYGYT; len: 10; j_gene: TRBJ1-2; v_gene: TRBV6-1
CDR3aa: ASSEPPLREGEETQY; len: 15; j_gene: TRBJ2-5; v_gene: TRBV2
CDR3aa: ASIRTLGAEAF; len: 11; j_gene: TRBJ1-1; v_gene: TRBV6-6
CDR3aa: ASSPYGVGRATDTQY; len: 15; j_gene: TRBJ2-3; v_gene: TRBV7-3
CDR3aa: ATRGRAGTEAF; len: 11; j_gene: TRBJ1-1; v_gene: TRBV28
CDR3aa: SARVNNEQF; len: 9; j_gene: TRBJ2-1; v_gene: TRBV20-1
CDR3aa: SARKNTEAF; len: 9; j_gene: TRBJ1-1; v_gene: TRBV29-1
CDR3aa: ASSAHGADTGELF; len: 13; j_gene: TRBJ2-2; v_gene: TRBV6-6
CDR3aa: ASSVGGGDLNTEAF; len: 14; j_gene: TRBJ1-1; v_gene: TRBV9
CDR3aa: ASSQLLTEAF; len: 10; j_gene: TRBJ1-1; v_gene: TRBV2
CDR3aa: ASSLAGGRSYEQY; len: 13; j_gene: TRBJ2-7; v_gene: TRBV5-4
CDR3aa: ASSYDVTQY; len: 9; j_gene: TRBJ2-5; v_gene: TRBV5-1
CDR3aa: ASSLEIGETQY; len: 11; j_gene: TRBJ2-5; v_gene: TRBV7-9
CDR3aa: RRGGNQPQH; len: 9; j_gene: TRBJ1-5; v_gene: TRBV20-1
CDR3aa: ASSLGDRDYNEQF; len: 13; j_gene: TRBJ2-1; v_gene: TRBV5-1
CDR3aa: ASSPRTGPNSGNTIY; len: 15; j_gene: TRBJ1-3; v_gene: TRBV18
CDR3aa: ASSAPLGMTDTQY; len: 13; j_gene: TRBJ2-3; v_gene: TRBV28
CDR3aa: ASSLGRRTDTQY; len: 12; j_gene: TRBJ2-3; v_gene: TRBV7-7
CDR3aa: ASRWTENTEAF; len: 11; j_gene: TRBJ1-1; v_gene: TRBV2
CDR3aa: ASTATVLSNQPQH; len: 13; j_gene: TRBJ1-5; v_gene: TRBV7-2
CDR3aa: ASSLGSESNIQY; len: 12; j_gene: TRBJ2-4; v_gene: TRBV5-1
CDR3aa: ASSLTGGKNIQY; len: 12; j_gene: TRBJ2-4; v_gene: TRBV4-1
CDR3aa: ASSATTGANEKLF; len: 13; j_gene: TRBJ1-4; v_gene: TRBV7-9
CDR3aa: ASEQGSGANVLT; len: 12; j_gene: TRBJ2-6; v_gene: TRBV6-1
CDR3aa: ASSFRRIGGSLNEQF; len: 15; j_gene: TRBJ2-1; v_gene: TRBV13
CDR3aa: ASSPPLGVMAEQF; len: 13; j_gene: TRBJ2-1; v_gene: TRBV6-6
CDR3aa: ASSLGRYEQY; len: 10; j_gene: TRBJ2-7; v_gene: TRBV28
CDR3aa: ASSPRDRNTSGRVEQF; len: 16; j_gene: TRBJ2-1; v_gene: TRBV7-9
CDR3aa: ASSRRRGLGGEQY; len: 13; j_gene: TRBJ2-7; v_gene: TRBV19